The T cell receptor beta chain described here comes from a study of T cell repertoires in cytomegalovirus infection. In regard to this clonotype: What it recognizes is unknown.

MiXCR, run by TCRdb on the reads, gives a single entry per CDR3 protein. The sample has 650,000 to 900,000 distinct CDR3 sequences; around 29% are singletons. This CDR3 comprises 15 residues. CDR1 is MGHRA, CDR2 YSYEKL, per germline. Trimming cost V 4 bases and J 4 bases, with 13 bases left between them. The sequence was collected from a human donor in good health (CMV status not recorded). Some clones in this sample may be carry-over from other donors' samples. The chain carries TRBV4-1 and TRBJ1-4; no clear D. The starting material was cultured CD8+ T cells from PBMCs, obtained from culture after CMV antigen stimulation. This CDR3 is CASSRIEGDNEKLFF. CDR3 DNA sequence: TGCGCCAGCAGCCGAATAGAAGGTGATAATGAAAAACTGTTTTTT.